This T cell receptor beta chain was identified in a study of blood T cell repertoires in COVID-19 (dated by TCRdb to about 2020). Background for the entire study: Collaborator samples came from the United States, Italy and Spain and covered acute and convalescent phases of COVID-19. The prospective study material was composed of cDNA or gDNA derived from T cells, B-cell-depleted T cells, or PBMCs. Subjects who had been exposed to COVID-19, were actively infected with it, or had recovered from it provided the deeply sampled blood TCRbeta repertoires that made up the dataset. The repertoires were released in a freely available public database intended as a resource for research on the immune response to SARS-CoV-2. The samples were drawn from the first 160 participants of the ongoing ImmuneRACE study and from 1,254 subjects provided by 6 global collaborators. The sample metadata nearly always contained a de-identified subject ID, COVID-19 status, age in years and sex. Where available, HLA class I and class II types were taken from metadata supplied by the sample provider and were not determined by assay-based typing.

The paper's findings and limits, for the study overall: The amount of clinical and demographic metadata varied by source and participant and was provided uncurated.

Concerning this clone itself: This receptor's antigen is unknown. There are no base qualities to consult, and no much larger clone falls within one base.

Whole blood was collected in K2EDTA tubes by collaborating institutions according to the institutions' own protocols. For TCRbeta analysis, collaborators shipped samples in one of three forms: frozen whole blood, isolated PBMCs, or DNA extracted from either of those sample types. TCRbeta CDR3 regions were amplified from genomic DNA using the immunoSEQ Assay, a bias-controlled multiplex PCR. The original methods were these. The number of nucleated cells in each sample was estimated by amplification of reference gene primers within the assay. To quantify the absolute abundance of each unique TCRbeta CDR3 rearrangement, sequence reads were collapsed and filtered. For each sample, productive Simpson clonality was calculated by taking the square root of Simpson's diversity index across productive rearrangements. Here the immuneACCESS table is served through TCRdb, limited to in-frame sequences with V and J called. Missing clones are a known gap in these copies; in checked studies unresolved V genes cover under half, and the rest lacks a known reason. The D gene and trimming were derived from the DNA, and the V and J assignments and clone size from that table. Counted in this sample were around 200,000 clones; 80% to 90% of them appeared once. The leading ten clones occupy almost 4.5% of the sample.

This clonotype was obtained from a man aged 50 to 59 with acute or convalescent COVID-19. Sample: peripheral blood.

This receptor has the CDR3 CASSAGTSHDNEKLFF. The nucleotide sequence reads as follows: TGCGCCAGCAGCGCGGGGACCAGCCACGATAATGAAAAACTGTTTTTT. The receptor chain draws on TRBV5-1 and TRBJ1-4, and perhaps TRBD1 as D gene, on 5 matching bases. For CDR1 and CDR2, the germline V gene lists SGHRS and YFSETQ. The CDR3 goes from the cysteine to the phenylalanine over 16 residues. The DNA shown is the 48-base CDR3, in frame from base 1. V is cut by 4 bases and J by 4 bases, and the space between the germline ends is 17 bases. Full variable domain (CDR3 extended with the reference TRBV5-1 and TRBJ1-4 proteins): KAGVTQTPRYLIKTRGQQVTLSCSPISGHRSVSWYQQTPGQGLQFLFEYFSETQRNKGNFPGRFSGRQFSNSRSEMNVSTLELGDSALYLCASSAGTSHDNEKLFFGSGTQLSVL.